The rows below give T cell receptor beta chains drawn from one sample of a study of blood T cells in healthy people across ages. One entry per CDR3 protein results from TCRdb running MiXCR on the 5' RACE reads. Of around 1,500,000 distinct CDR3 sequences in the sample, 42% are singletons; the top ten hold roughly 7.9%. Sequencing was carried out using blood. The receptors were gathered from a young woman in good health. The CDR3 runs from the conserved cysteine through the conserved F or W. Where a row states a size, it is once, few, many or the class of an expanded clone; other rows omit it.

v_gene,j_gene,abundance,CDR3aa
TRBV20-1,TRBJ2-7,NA,CSAPRGAGDTYEQYF
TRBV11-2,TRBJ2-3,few,CASSSFSGTSTDTQYF
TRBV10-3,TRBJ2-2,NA,CAAGTSRTGELFF
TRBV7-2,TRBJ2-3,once,CASSRGLAGGTSTDTQYF
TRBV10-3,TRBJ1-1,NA,CAISEEAQLGTEAFF
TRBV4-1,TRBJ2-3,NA,CASRPTAGGPRDTQYF
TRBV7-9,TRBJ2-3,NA,CASPPGEGRTDTQYF
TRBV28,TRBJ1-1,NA,CASILRGLRTEAFF
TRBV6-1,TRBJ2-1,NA,CASSRQPGSTINSYNEQFF
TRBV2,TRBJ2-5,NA,CASREPVGGPPQETQYF
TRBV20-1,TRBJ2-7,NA,CSARSALAGDYYEQYF
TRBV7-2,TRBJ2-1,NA,CASSPLGSPFF
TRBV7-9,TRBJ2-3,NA,CASSPNFRGQGPTTDTQYF
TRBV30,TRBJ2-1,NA,CAWRLAGGGNEQFF
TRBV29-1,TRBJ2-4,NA,CSVVGAGQNIQYF
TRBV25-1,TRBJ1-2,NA,CASSELTGSPYHGYTF
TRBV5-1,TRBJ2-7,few,CASSSIYSYEQYF
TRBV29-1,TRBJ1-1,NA,CSVAQLMEGTEAFF
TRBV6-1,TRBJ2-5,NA,CASIGQPQETQYF
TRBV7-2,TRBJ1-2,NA,CASSLAGRDGYTF
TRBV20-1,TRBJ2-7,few,CSARDAAGSPYEQYF
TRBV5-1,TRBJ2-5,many,CASSLTGGKETQYF
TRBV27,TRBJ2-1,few,CASSLRVAGGYNEQFF
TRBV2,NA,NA,CASSEARTSGYEQYF
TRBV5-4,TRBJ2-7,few,CASSFRGSESEQYF
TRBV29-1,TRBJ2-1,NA,CSVRGEQNSYNEQFF
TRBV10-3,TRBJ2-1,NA,CAISRTEGHEQFF
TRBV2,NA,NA,CASSEVDRGRNNEQYF
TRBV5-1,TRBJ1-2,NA,CASSFMGGVIGDGYTF
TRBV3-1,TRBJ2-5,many,CASSLNGLGETQYF
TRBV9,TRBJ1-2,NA,CASSVSDNGYTF
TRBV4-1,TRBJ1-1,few,CASSQQGPGSPEAFF
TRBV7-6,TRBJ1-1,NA,CASSLGAGGNTEAFF
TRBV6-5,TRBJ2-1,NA,CASSFSPQISPHEQFF
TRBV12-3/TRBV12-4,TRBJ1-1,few,CASSLGERWTEAFF
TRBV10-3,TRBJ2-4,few,CAISESGGGLAKNIQYF
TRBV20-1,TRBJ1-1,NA,CSARGRTGTYTEAFF
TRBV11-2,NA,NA,CASSFYSETQYF
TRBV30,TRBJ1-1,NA,CAGRTDRANTEAFF
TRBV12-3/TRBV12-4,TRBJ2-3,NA,CASSLNFLGGGKFSSTDTQYF
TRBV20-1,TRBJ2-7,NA,CSARGDRGGYEQYF
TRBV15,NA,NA,CATSREPSKGNDNEQYF
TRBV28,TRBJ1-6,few,CASRRGRDSPLHF
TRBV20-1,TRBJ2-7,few,CSATYEGGRSSYEQYF
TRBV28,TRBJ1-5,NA,CASRPMDRDNQPQHF
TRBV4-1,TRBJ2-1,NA,CASSAWDRVVNEQFF
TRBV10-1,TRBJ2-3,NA,CASMDRVTDTQYF
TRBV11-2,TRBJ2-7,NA,CASTRLVVYEQYF
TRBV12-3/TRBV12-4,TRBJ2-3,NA,CASRSPGPDTQYF
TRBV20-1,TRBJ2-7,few,CSATIAGGFSSWYEQYF
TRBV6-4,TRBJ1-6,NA,CASSEAQYGSPLHF